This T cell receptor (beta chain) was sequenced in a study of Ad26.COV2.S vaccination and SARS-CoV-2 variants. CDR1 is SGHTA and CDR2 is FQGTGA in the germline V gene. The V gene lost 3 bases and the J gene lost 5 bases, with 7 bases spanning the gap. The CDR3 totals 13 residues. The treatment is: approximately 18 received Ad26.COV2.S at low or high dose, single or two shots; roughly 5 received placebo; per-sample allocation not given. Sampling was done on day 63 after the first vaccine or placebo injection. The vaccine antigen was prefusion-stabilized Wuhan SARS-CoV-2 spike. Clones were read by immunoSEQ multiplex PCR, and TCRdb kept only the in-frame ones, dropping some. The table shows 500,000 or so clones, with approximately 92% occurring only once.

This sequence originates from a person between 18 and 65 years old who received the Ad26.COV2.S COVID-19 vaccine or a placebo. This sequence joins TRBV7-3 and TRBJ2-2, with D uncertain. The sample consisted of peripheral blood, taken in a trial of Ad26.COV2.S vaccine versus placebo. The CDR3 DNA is TGTGCCAGCAGCTTTTTAGGAACCGGGGAGCTGTTTTTT. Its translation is CASSFLGTGELFF.